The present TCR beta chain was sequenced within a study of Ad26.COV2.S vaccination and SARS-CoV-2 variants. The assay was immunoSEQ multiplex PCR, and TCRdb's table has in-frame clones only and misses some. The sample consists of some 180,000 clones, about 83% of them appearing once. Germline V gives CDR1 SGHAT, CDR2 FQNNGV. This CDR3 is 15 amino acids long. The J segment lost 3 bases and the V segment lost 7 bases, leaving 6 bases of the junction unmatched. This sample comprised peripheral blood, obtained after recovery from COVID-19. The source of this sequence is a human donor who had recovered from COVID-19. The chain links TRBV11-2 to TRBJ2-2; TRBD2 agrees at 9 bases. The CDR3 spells CASKKRGVDTGELFF. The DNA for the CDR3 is TGTGCCAGCAAAAAGCGGGGGGTAGACACCGGGGAGCTGTTTTTT.